A selection of T cell receptor beta chains follows, all from one sample in a study of beta chain features in type 1 diabetes. Profiling relied on immunoSEQ multiplex PCR, and the TCRdb table lists in-frame clones only, not all of them. The sample shows under 400,000 clones, 10% to 15% of them seen only once. The specimen was naive CD4+ T cells from blood. The source of these receptors is a man between 18 and 29 years old in good health. Each CDR3 is given with its conserved first and last residue. A D gene is named only where the DNA matches it firmly. Some rows mark clone size as missing; the rest say once, few, many or name a class of expanded clone.

clone_size	d_call	v_call	j_call	cdr3_aa	cdr3_nt
.	.	TRBV7-3	TRBJ2-1	CASSLTMRDEQFF	TGTGCCAGCAGCTTAACCATGCGGGATGAGCAGTTCTTC
.	.	TRBV7-3	TRBJ1-2	CASSLAGPDNYGYTF	TGTGCCAGCAGCTTAGCGGGTCCCGATAACTATGGCTACACCTTC
.	TRBD1	TRBV10-3	TRBJ2-5	CAISPGGAQETQYF	TGTGCCATCAGTCCAGGGGGTGCCCAAGAGACCCAGTACTTC
few	TRBD1	TRBV29-1	TRBJ1-2	CSVVDLGGNYGYTF	TGCAGCGTTGTAGACCTAGGGGGCAACTATGGCTACACCTTC
.	.	TRBV7-3	TRBJ1-1	CASSLLLYTEAFF	TGTGCCAGCAGCTTACTACTTTACACTGAAGCTTTCTTT
.	TRBD2	TRBV5-8	TRBJ2-1	CASSKGLAGDEQFF	TGTGCCAGCAGCAAGGGACTAGCGGGAGATGAGCAGTTCTTC
few	.	TRBV18	TRBJ2-1	CASSPQDTARSYNEQFF	TGTGCCAGCTCACCCCAGGACACAGCGCGAAGCTACAATGAGCAGTTCTTC
few	TRBD2	TRBV2	TRBJ2-4	CASREKAGGAKNIQYF	TGTGCCAGCAGAGAGAAAGCGGGGGGGGCCAAAAACATTCAGTACTTC
few	.	TRBV25-1	TRBJ2-7	CASSQTGGPSGLYEQYF	TGTGCCAGCAGTCAGACAGGGGGGCCTAGCGGGCTGTACGAGCAGTACTTC
few	.	TRBV14	TRBJ1-2	CASSRGINYGYTF	TGTGCCAGCAGCCGAGGTATTAACTATGGCTACACCTTC
few	TRBD1	TRBV25-1	TRBJ1-2	CASRETTGAASGYTF	TGTGCCAGCAGAGAAACGACAGGGGCCGCGAGTGGCTACACCTTC
.	TRBD2	TRBV7-8	TRBJ2-1	CASSYRLAGRGNEQFF	TGTGCCAGCAGCTACCGACTAGCGGGCCGGGGGAATGAGCAGTTCTTC
.	TRBD1	TRBV5-1	TRBJ2-3	CASSLQGAYTDTQYF	TGCGCCAGCAGCTTACAGGGGGCCTACACAGATACGCAGTATTTT
few	.	TRBV7-2	TRBJ2-7	CASSLVSVYEQYF	TGTGCCAGCAGCTTAGTATCGGTGTACGAGCAGTACTTC